The subject of this entry is one T cell receptor beta chain. This receptor's antigen is unknown. The sample holds no much larger clone one base away, and base qualities are not on file. TCR beta CDR3 regions were sequenced from DNA using the immunoSEQ hsTCRbeta Kit. In the source study's methods: The ImmunoSEQ Analyzer was used to analyse the TCR sequencing data. T cell clonality was defined as 1 minus Pielou's evenness computed on productive rearrangements. The inverse Simpson index, applied to productive templates, was used to measure T cell diversity. T cell density was defined as TCR beta template counts normalized to usable DNA, with usable DNA estimated by amplifying and sequencing housekeeping genes. TCR metrics were compared across histologic stages using two-sided Kruskal-Wallis tests. Sourced from immuneACCESS, this table was stored by TCRdb with only in-frame sequences that have V and J called. A share of the clones is absent; for the studies checked, an unresolved V gene accounts for under half, and the remainder has no known explanation. V and J calls and clone size are given by that table; D and trimming were obtained from the DNA. Present in this sample are 5,000 to 6,500 clones, 83% of which were seen just once. In total, the top ten clones hold roughly 4.1% of the sample.

This specimen belongs to a study of immune evolution from preneoplasia to lung adenocarcinoma (dated by TCRdb to the early 2020s). About the study as a whole: Immune contexture across lung adenocarcinoma precursors and invasive adenocarcinoma was profiled using immune gene expression, TCR sequencing and multiplex immunofluorescence. Sample size was determined by specimen availability and not by a prior power calculation. The immune data were combined with whole exome sequencing and methylation data from the same cohort of nodules. The overall cohort comprised around 48 patients with pulmonary nodules who underwent surgical resection. Class I HLA alleles were inferred from exome data with POLYSOLVER, and allele-specific HLA loss was detected with LOHHLA. According to the study, 95 to 120 samples went through TCR sequencing. TCR sequencing data were obtained from approximately 50 patients. Resected precursor lesions (AAH, AIS, MIA) and invasive adenocarcinomas were each compared against paired morphologically normal lung tissue. What the authors observed across the whole study: Normal lung had the highest top T cell clone frequencies, and these frequencies appeared to fall progressively from AAH through AIS, MIA and invasive adenocarcinoma. Because all patients were from Japan and China, applicability to Western populations was uncertain. The findings were based on association rather than direct causation, and larger cohorts with long-term follow-up and longitudinal biopsies were deemed needed. The highest clonality was observed in normal lung, whereas higher T cell density and diversity but lower clonality appeared to be present in later-stage lesions.

The patients had resection in Japan or China between the mid-2010s and the late 2010s. The histologic diagnosis of each case was independently confirmed on H&E slides by two lung cancer pathologists. FFPE tissue was used for DNA isolation with the AllPrep DNA/RNA FFPE Kit. The germline V gene gives CDR1 as SGHVS and CDR2 as FQNEAQ. V lost 1 base and J lost 6 bases; the stretch between them is 28 bases long. From cysteine to phenylalanine, the CDR3 is 20 amino acids long. The entry retains the CDR3 DNA only, 60 bases that are in frame from base 1. The source of this sequence is a person aged 65-85 years with lung adenocarcinoma. Material for sequencing was FFPE adjacent normal lung tissue. The V gene is TRBV7-8 and the J gene is TRBJ2-1, and possibly TRBD1, on 6 matching bases. The DNA reads as follows: TGTGCCAGCAGCTTAGTACTCCCCAAGCGAAGGGGGTCCTCCACCAATGAGCAGTTCTTC. The translation is CASSLVLPKRRGSSTNEQFF.